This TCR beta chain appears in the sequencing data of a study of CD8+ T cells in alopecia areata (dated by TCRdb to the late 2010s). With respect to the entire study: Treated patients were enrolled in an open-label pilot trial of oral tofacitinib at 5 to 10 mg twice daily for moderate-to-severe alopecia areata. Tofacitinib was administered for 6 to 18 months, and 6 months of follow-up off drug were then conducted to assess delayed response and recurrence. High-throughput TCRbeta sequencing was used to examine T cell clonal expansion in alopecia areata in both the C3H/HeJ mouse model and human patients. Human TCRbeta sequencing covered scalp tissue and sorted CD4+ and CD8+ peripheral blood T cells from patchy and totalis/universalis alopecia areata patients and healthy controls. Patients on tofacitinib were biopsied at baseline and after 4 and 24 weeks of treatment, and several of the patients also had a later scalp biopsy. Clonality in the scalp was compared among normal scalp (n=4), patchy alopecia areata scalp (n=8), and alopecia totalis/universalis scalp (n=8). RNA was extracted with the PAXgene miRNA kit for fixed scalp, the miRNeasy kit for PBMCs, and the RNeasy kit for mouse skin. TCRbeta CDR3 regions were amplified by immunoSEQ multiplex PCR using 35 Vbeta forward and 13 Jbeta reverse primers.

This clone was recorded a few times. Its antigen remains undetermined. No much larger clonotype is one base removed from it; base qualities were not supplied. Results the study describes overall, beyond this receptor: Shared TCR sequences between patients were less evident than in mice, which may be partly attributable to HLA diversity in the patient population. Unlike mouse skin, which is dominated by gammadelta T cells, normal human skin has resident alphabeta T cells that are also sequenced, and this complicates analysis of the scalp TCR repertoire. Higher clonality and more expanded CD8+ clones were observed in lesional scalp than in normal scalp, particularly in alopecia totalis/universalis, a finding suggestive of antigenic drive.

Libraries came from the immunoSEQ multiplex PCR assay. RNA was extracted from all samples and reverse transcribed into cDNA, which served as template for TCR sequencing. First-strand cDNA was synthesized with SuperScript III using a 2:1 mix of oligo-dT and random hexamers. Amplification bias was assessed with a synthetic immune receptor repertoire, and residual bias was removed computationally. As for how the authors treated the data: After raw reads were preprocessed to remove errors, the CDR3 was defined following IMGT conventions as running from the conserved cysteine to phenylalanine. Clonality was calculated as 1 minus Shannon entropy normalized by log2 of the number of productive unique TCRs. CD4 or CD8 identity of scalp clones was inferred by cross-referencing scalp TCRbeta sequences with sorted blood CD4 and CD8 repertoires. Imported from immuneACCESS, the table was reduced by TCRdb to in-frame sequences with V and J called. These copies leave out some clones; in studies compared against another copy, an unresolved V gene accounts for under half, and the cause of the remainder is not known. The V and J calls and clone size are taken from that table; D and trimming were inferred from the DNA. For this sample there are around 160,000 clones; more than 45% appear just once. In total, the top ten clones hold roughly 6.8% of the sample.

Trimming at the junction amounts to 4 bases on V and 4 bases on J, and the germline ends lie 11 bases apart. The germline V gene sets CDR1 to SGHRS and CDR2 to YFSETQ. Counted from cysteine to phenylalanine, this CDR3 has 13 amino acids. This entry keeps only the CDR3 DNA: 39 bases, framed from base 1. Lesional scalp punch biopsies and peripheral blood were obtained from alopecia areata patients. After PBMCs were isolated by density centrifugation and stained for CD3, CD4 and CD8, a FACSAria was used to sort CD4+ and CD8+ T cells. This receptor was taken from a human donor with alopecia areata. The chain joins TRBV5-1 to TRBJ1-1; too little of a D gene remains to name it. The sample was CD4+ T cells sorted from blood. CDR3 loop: CASSRTWGTEAFF. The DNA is TGCGCCAGCAGCCGTACGTGGGGCACTGAAGCTTTCTTT.